A selection of T cell receptor beta chains follows, all from one sample in a study of blood T cell repertoires in COVID-19. Profiling relied on immunoSEQ multiplex PCR, and the TCRdb table lists in-frame clones only, not all of them. The table lists 410,000 or so clones, 89% of them singletons. Source material: peripheral blood. These receptors all come from a woman aged 40-49 years with COVID-19, enrolled during active disease. The CDR3 runs from the conserved cysteine through the conserved F or W. Each record gives: clone size, V gene, D gene, J gene, CDR3 length, CDR3 DNA, CDR3 protein. The D gene is left open where the match is weak. A row's size may be missing; if present it is once, few, many or a size class.

size: -; V: TRBV4-1; D: TRBD1; J: TRBJ1-1; length: 15; DNA: TGCGCCAGCAGCCGCCGGGACAGGGGGAACACTGAAGCTTTCTTT; CDR3: CASSRRDRGNTEAFF
size: few; V: TRBV7-2; D: TRBD2; J: TRBJ2-7; length: 15; DNA: TGTGCCAGCAGCTTCAGCGGGGAAGGCATCCACGAGCAGTACTTC; CDR3: CASSFSGEGIHEQYF
size: -; V: TRBV12-3/TRBV12-4; D: -; J: TRBJ2-1; length: 13; DNA: TGTGCCAGCAGTGGGACATACTACAATGAGCAGTTCTTC; CDR3: CASSGTYYNEQFF
size: -; V: TRBV9; D: -; J: TRBJ1-4; length: 15; DNA: TGTGCCAGCAGACAGGGTTGGAAATCTAATGAAAAACTGTTTTTT; CDR3: CASRQGWKSNEKLFF
size: few; V: TRBV11-2; D: -; J: TRBJ1-6; length: 13; DNA: TGTGCCAGCAGCTTTTTTAACCGGGATCTCCTCCACTTT; CDR3: CASSFFNRDLLHF
size: -; V: TRBV7-2; D: -; J: TRBJ2-2; length: 14; DNA: TGTGCCGGAGAGCAAGGAACGAACACCGGGGAGCTGTTTTTT; CDR3: CAGEQGTNTGELFF
size: -; V: TRBV19; D: -; J: TRBJ1-2; length: 12; DNA: TGTGCCAGTAGCATGGCAGACTATGGCTACACCTTC; CDR3: CASSMADYGYTF
size: few; V: TRBV7-3; D: -; J: TRBJ2-3; length: 15; DNA: TGTGCCAGCAGCTTATCGGGGGGCCCCACAGATACGCAGTATTTT; CDR3: CASSLSGGPTDTQYF
size: -; V: TRBV11-3; D: TRBD2; J: TRBJ2-1; length: 13; DNA: TGTGCCAGCAGCTTAGGCGGGGGCAATGAGCAGTTCTTC; CDR3: CASSLGGGNEQFF
size: -; V: TRBV7-3; D: TRBD2; J: TRBJ2-1; length: 16; DNA: TGTGCCAGCAGCTCCTCAGCCGCCGGGACTATCCATGAGCAGTTCTTC; CDR3: CASSSSAAGTIHEQFF
size: -; V: TRBV18; D: -; J: TRBJ1-1; length: 13; DNA: TGTGCCAGCTCACCAATCGGTTTTACTGAAGCTTTCTTT; CDR3: CASSPIGFTEAFF
size: -; V: TRBV2; D: -; J: TRBJ1-6; length: 13; DNA: TGTGCCGGCCAGGGCTCCTATAATTCACCCCTCCACTTT; CDR3: CAGQGSYNSPLHF
size: -; V: TRBV28; D: TRBD1; J: TRBJ2-4; length: 15; DNA: TGTGCCAGCAGTCCCCATCCCCAGGGGGCGAACATTCAGTACTTC; CDR3: CASSPHPQGANIQYF
size: once; V: TRBV30; D: -; J: TRBJ2-3; length: 14; DNA: TGTGCCTGGAGTGTACAGGGAGTGACAGATACGCAGTATTTT; CDR3: CAWSVQGVTDTQYF
size: -; V: TRBV11-3; D: TRBD1; J: TRBJ2-2; length: 15; DNA: TGTGCCAGCAGTTTACGACAGGGGGGAAACGGGGAGCTGTTTTTT; CDR3: CASSLRQGGNGELFF
size: once; V: TRBV7-8; D: -; J: TRBJ1-5; length: 18; DNA: TGTGCCAGCAGCCCCCGGGACAAAAGCCCTTATAGCAATCAGCCCCAGCATTTT; CDR3: CASSPRDKSPYSNQPQHF
size: -; V: TRBV10-3; D: -; J: TRBJ2-5; length: 13; DNA: TGTGCCATCAGTGCCGGGGGTAAGAAGACCCAGTACTTC; CDR3: CAISAGGKKTQYF
size: -; V: TRBV7-2; D: -; J: TRBJ2-3; length: 13; DNA: TGTGCCAGCAGCTTTGCCTACACAGATACGCAGTATTTT; CDR3: CASSFAYTDTQYF
size: -; V: TRBV9; D: -; J: TRBJ2-1; length: 12; DNA: TGTGCCAGCAGCGGAGACGGACACGAGCAGTTCTTC; CDR3: CASSGDGHEQFF
size: -; V: TRBV6-4; D: -; J: TRBJ2-3; length: 15; DNA: TGTGCCAGCAGTGACGGGCACAGGGACACAGATACGCAGTATTTT; CDR3: CASSDGHRDTDTQYF
size: once; V: TRBV19; D: -; J: TRBJ1-5; length: 16; DNA: TGTGCCAGTAACCATTGGGACTTGATAGGGGAACAGCCCCAGCATTTT; CDR3: CASNHWDLIGEQPQHF
size: -; V: TRBV4-2; D: TRBD1; J: TRBJ1-5; length: 13; DNA: TGTGCCAGCAGCCAAGAAAGACAGGGTAACCAGCATTTT; CDR3: CASSQERQGNQHF
size: -; V: TRBV18; D: TRBD2; J: TRBJ2-7; length: 16; DNA: TGTGCCAGCTCACGAATGGGGACTAGCGGAAATTACGAGCAGTACTTC; CDR3: CASSRMGTSGNYEQYF
size: -; V: TRBV5-1; D: TRBD2; J: TRBJ2-1; length: 14; DNA: TGCGCCAGCAGCTTGTTAGCGGGATTGAATGAGCAGTTCTTC; CDR3: CASSLLAGLNEQFF
size: once; V: TRBV9; D: TRBD1; J: TRBJ2-2; length: 13; DNA: TGTGCCAGCAGCGGGGACAGATCCGGGGAGCTGTTTTTT; CDR3: CASSGDRSGELFF
size: -; V: TRBV6-6; D: TRBD1; J: TRBJ1-1; length: 15; DNA: TGTGCCAGCAGTTACGCACAGGGGGGAAACACTGAAGCTTTCTTT; CDR3: CASSYAQGGNTEAFF
size: -; V: TRBV19; D: -; J: TRBJ1-5; length: 15; DNA: TGTGCCAGTAGTTCCGTCTTAATCCCCAATCAGCCCCAGCATTTT; CDR3: CASSSVLIPNQPQHF
size: -; V: TRBV7-9; D: TRBD1; J: TRBJ1-1; length: 12; DNA: TGTGCCAGCAGTTGGGGTATGGACAGGAATTTCTTT; CDR3: CASSWGMDRNFF
size: once; V: TRBV5-5; D: TRBD1; J: TRBJ1-6; length: 14; DNA: TGTGCCAGCAGCCTAGGGACAGGCAGTTCACCCCTCCACTTT; CDR3: CASSLGTGSSPLHF
size: -; V: TRBV9; D: -; J: TRBJ2-7; length: 18; DNA: TGTGCCAGCAGCGTAGAACCATTAACCCACTCCCTAGCGTACGAGCAGTACTTC; CDR3: CASSVEPLTHSLAYEQYF
size: -; V: TRBV5-1; D: -; J: TRBJ1-1; length: 15; DNA: TGCGCCAGCAGCTTGGGACGGGGAAGGGGGACTGAAGCTTTCTTT; CDR3: CASSLGRGRGTEAFF
size: -; V: TRBV2; D: TRBD2; J: TRBJ2-7; length: 15; DNA: TGTGCCAGCAGTGGGGCTAGCGGGAACTCCTACGAGCAGTACTTC; CDR3: CASSGASGNSYEQYF
size: -; V: TRBV7-9; D: TRBD2; J: TRBJ2-1; length: 15; DNA: TGTGCCAGCAGCTGGACCGGGACTAGCGCCAATGAGCAGTTCTTC; CDR3: CASSWTGTSANEQFF
size: -; V: TRBV4-3; D: -; J: TRBJ2-7; length: 14; DNA: TGCGCCAGCAGCCAAGTCACGGGTTCCTACGAGCAGTACTTC; CDR3: CASSQVTGSYEQYF
size: -; V: TRBV6-5; D: TRBD2; J: TRBJ2-3; length: 14; DNA: TGTGCCAGCAGATTAGCGGGCTCCACAGATACGCAGTATTTT; CDR3: CASRLAGSTDTQYF
size: -; V: TRBV5-6; D: -; J: TRBJ1-1; length: 17; DNA: TGTGCCAGCAGCTTGGGAATGAGACAGGAAATGAACACTGAAGCTTTCTTT; CDR3: CASSLGMRQEMNTEAFF
size: few; V: TRBV5-6; D: TRBD2; J: TRBJ2-1; length: 18; DNA: TGTGCCAGCAGAGCTGCGACTAGCGGGAGGATATCCTACAATGAGCAGTTCTTC; CDR3: CASRAATSGRISYNEQFF
size: -; V: TRBV7-2; D: -; J: TRBJ1-5; length: 14; DNA: TGTGCCAGCAGCTTCATCGGGGAGTTTCAGCCCCAGCATTTT; CDR3: CASSFIGEFQPQHF
size: -; V: TRBV10-3; D: -; J: TRBJ1-2; length: 13; DNA: TGTGCCAGCAGCCAGGGTATTACCTATGGCTACACCTTC; CDR3: CASSQGITYGYTF
size: -; V: TRBV3-1/TRBV3-2; D: TRBD1; J: TRBJ1-2; length: 14; DNA: TGTGCCAGCAGCCCAATACTGGGGACAGCTGGCTACACCTTC; CDR3: CASSPILGTAGYTF
size: -; V: TRBV4-3; D: -; J: TRBJ1-6; length: 13; DNA: TGCGCCAGCAGCGCCACTCGGGATTCACCCCTCCACTTT; CDR3: CASSATRDSPLHF
size: once; V: TRBV4-2; D: -; J: TRBJ1-1; length: 15; DNA: TGTGCCAGCAGCCAAGAGTTAGGGGGTGACACTGAAGCTTTCTTT; CDR3: CASSQELGGDTEAFF
size: -; V: TRBV27; D: TRBD2; J: TRBJ2-2; length: 16; DNA: TGTGCCAGCAGTTCCACCGGAGCGGGGAGAACCGGGGAGCTGTTTTTT; CDR3: CASSSTGAGRTGELFF
size: -; V: TRBV6-2/TRBV6-3; D: -; J: TRBJ1-1; length: 15; DNA: TGTGCCAGCAGTTACAGTAGTCCTAGGGGCACTGAAGCTTTCTTT; CDR3: CASSYSSPRGTEAFF
size: -; V: TRBV14; D: TRBD2; J: TRBJ2-1; length: 16; DNA: TGTGCCAGCAGTCAGACGGGACTAGCGGCCTACAATGAGCAGTTCTTC; CDR3: CASSQTGLAAYNEQFF
size: -; V: TRBV5-4; D: TRBD2; J: TRBJ2-7; length: 15; DNA: TGTGCCAGCAGCGCCGCAGGTAGCGGGAGTTACGAGCAGTACTTC; CDR3: CASSAAGSGSYEQYF
size: -; V: TRBV3-1/TRBV3-2; D: TRBD2; J: TRBJ2-5; length: 15; DNA: TGTGCCAGCAAGAAAGCTAGCGGGATGATGGAGACCCAGTACTTC; CDR3: CASKKASGMMETQYF
size: -; V: TRBV5-4; D: TRBD2; J: TRBJ2-3; length: 15; DNA: TGTGCCAGCAGTCTAACTAGCGCAAGCACAGATACGCAGTATTTT; CDR3: CASSLTSASTDTQYF
size: -; V: TRBV7-8; D: TRBD1; J: TRBJ1-3; length: 14; DNA: TGTGCCAGCAGGACGGGACAGGGACGAAACACCATATATTTT; CDR3: CASRTGQGRNTIYF